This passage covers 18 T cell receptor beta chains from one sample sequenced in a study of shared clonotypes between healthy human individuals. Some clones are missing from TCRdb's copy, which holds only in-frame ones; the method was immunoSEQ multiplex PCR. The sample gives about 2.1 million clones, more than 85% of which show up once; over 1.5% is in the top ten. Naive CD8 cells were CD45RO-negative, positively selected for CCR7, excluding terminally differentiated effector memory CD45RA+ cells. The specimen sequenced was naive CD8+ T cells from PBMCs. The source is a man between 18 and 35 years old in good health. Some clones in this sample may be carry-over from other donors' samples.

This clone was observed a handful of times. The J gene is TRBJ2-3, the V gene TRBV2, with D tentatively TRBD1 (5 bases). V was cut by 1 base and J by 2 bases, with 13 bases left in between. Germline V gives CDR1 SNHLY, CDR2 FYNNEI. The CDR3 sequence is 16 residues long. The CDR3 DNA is TGTGCCAGCAGTGAAGGGCCAGGGATAGTCACAGATACGCAGTATTTT. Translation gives CASSEGPGIVTDTQYF.

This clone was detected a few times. The CDR3: CASTLGGASDGYTF. The CDR3 DNA sequence: TGTGCCAGCACCCTGGGCGGGGCGAGTGATGGCTACACCTTC. The chain employs TRBV27 and TRBJ1-2, with a tentative D call TRBD1 (5 bases). Trimming left V 7 bases short and J 6 bases short, with 18 bases between. The CDR3 is 14 residues long. Germline CDR1 MNHEY, CDR2 SMNVEV (reference sequence).

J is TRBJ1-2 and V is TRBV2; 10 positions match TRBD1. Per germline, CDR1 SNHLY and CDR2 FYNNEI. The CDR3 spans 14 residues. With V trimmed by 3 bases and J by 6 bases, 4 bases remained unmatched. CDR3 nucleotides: TGTGCCAGCAGTGATCGACAGGGGGCGCATGGCTACACCTTC. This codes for CASSDRQGAHGYTF.

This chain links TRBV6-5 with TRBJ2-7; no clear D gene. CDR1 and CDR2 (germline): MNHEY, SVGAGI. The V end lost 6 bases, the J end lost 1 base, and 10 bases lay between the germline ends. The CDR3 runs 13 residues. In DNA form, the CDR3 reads TGTGCCAGCAGCGAGACGGCATCCTACGAGCAGTACTTC. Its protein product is CASSETASYEQYF.

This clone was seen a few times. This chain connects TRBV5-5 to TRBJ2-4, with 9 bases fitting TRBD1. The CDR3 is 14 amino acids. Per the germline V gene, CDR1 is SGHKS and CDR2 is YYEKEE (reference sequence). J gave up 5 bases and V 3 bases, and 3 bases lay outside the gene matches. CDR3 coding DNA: TGTGCCAGCAGCTCAAGGGACAGGGAAAACATTCAGTACTTC. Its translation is CASSSRDRENIQYF.

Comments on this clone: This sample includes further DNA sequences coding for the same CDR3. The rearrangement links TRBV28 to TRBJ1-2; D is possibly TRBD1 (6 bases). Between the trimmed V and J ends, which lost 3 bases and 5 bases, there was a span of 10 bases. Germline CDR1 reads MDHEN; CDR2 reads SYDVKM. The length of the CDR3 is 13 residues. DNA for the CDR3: TGTGCCAGCAGTTTTTGGACAGAGTATGGCTACACCTTC. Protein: CASSFWTEYGYTF.

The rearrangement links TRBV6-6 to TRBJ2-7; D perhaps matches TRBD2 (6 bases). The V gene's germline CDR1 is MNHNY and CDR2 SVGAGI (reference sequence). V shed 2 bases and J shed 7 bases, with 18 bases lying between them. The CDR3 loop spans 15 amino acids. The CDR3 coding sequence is TGTGCCAGCAGTTACCTTACGGATCAGGCGGGAGAGCAGTACTTC. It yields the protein CASSYLTDQAGEQYF.

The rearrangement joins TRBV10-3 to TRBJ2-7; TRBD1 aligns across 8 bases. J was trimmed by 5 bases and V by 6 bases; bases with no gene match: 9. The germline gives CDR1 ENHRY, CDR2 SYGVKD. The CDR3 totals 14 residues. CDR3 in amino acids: CAIRFDRGENEQYF. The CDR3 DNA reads TGTGCCATCAGGTTCGACAGGGGTGAAAACGAGCAGTACTTC.

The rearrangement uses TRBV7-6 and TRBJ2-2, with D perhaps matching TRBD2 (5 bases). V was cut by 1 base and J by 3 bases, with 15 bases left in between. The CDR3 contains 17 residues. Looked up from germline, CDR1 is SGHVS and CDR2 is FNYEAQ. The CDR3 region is CASSLEVSQRYTGELFF. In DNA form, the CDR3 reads TGTGCCAGCAGCTTAGAAGTATCCCAGCGGTACACCGGGGAGCTGTTTTTT.

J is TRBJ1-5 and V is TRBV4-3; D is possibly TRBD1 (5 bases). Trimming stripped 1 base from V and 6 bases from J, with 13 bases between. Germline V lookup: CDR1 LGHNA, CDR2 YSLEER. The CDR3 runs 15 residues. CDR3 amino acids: CASSQARGVGQPQHF. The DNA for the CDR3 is TGCGCCAGCAGCCAAGCGAGGGGAGTAGGTCAGCCCCAGCATTTT.

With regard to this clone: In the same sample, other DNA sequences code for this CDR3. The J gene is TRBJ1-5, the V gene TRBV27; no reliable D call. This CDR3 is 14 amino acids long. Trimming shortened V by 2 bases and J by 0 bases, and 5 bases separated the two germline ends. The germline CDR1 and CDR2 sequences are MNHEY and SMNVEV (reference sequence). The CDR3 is CASSLRYSNQPQHF. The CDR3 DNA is TGTGCCAGCAGTTTACGGTATAGCAATCAGCCCCAGCATTTT.

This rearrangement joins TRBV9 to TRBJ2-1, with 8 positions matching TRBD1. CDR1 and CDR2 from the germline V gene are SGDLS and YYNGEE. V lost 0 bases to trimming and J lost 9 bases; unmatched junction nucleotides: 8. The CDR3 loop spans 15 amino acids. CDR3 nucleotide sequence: TGTGCCAGCAGCGTAGCGAGGGCAGGGGGCGGTGAGCAGTTCTTC. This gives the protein CASSVARAGGGEQFF.

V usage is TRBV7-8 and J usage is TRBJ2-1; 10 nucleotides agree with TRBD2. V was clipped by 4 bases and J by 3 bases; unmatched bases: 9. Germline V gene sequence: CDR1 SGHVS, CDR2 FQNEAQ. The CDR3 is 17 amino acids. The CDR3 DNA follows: TGTGCCAGCAGCTCTCCAGGTCTAGCGGGAGTCTACAATGAGCAGTTCTTC. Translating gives CASSSPGLAGVYNEQFF.

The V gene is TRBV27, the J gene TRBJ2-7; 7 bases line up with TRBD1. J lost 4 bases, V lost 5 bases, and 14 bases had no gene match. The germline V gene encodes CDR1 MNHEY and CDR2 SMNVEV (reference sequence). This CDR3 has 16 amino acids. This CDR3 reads CASSPSHGTASYEQYF. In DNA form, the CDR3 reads TGTGCCAGCAGTCCGTCCCACGGGACAGCCAGTTACGAGCAGTACTTC.

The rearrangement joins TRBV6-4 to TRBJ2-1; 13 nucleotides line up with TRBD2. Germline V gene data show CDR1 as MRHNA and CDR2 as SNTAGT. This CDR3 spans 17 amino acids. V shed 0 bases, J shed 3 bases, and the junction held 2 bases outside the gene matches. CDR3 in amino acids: CASSDSRLAGGYNEQFF. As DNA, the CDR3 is TGTGCCAGCAGTGACTCCAGACTAGCGGGAGGCTACAATGAGCAGTTCTTC.

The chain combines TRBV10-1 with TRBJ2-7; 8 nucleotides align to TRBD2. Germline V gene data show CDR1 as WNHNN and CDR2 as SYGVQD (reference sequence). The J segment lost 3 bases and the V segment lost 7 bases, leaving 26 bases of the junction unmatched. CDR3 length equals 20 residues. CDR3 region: CASNGDQKGLAGPRIYEQYF. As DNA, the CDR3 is TGCGCCAGCAACGGGGACCAGAAGGGGCTAGCGGGCCCCCGAATCTACGAGCAGTACTTC.

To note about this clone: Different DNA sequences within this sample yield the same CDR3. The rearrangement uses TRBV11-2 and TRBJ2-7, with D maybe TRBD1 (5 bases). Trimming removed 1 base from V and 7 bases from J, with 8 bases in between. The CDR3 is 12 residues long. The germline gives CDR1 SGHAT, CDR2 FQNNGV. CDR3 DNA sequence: TGTGCCAGCAGCTTAGTGGCAGGGGAGCAGTACTTC. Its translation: CASSLVAGEQYF.

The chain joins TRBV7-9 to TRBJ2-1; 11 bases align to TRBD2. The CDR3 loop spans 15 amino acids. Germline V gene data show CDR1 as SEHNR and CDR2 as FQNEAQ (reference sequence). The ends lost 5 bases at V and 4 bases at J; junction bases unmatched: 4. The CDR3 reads CASSPPSGRYNEQFF. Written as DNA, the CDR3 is TGTGCCAGCAGCCCCCCTAGCGGGAGGTACAATGAGCAGTTCTTC.